The 9 T cell receptor beta chains in this list originate from one sample, sequenced in a study of T-cell reconstitution after alpha-beta-depleted transplantation in children. The authors prepared the TCRbeta library with unique molecular identifiers. TCRdb passed the PCR reads through MiXCR, listing each CDR3 protein once. The table has about 870,000 distinct CDR3 sequences, approximately 15% seen once. This specimen was PBMCs, mostly from graft donor cells, taken 360 days after TCRalphabeta/CD19-depleted stem cell transplant. Receptor source: a male patient aged 5 to 17 who had a stem cell transplant for acute lymphoblastic leukemia, so the T cells may come from the graft donor.

The rearrangement links TRBV10-3 to TRBJ2-2; D is uncertain. Germline V gives CDR1 ENHRY, CDR2 SYGVKD. The CDR3 has 16 amino acids. V shed 1 base and J shed 1 base, with 10 bases lying between them. The CDR3 DNA reads TGTGCCATCAGTGAGTTGCAGGCTCTGAACACCGGGGAGCTGTTTTTT. Encoded protein: CAISELQALNTGELFF.

This clonotype was seen more than once but under ten times. DNA for the CDR3: TGTGCCATAGGTCTGGGCCTCCACAATGAGCAGTTCTTC. Translated, it gives CAIGLGLHNEQFF. The J gene is TRBJ2-1, the V gene TRBV5-8; the D is unclear. V was clipped by 9 bases and J by 5 bases, with 15 bases between them. Per the germline V gene, CDR1 is SGHTS and CDR2 is YDEGEE. The CDR3 length is 13 residues.

This chain's CDR3 is CASSRAGAAYNEQFF. The CDR3 nucleotides read TGTGCCAGCAGCCGAGCGGGAGCGGCCTACAATGAGCAGTTCTTC. V and J are TRBV12-3 or TRBV12-4 and TRBJ2-1; 8 nucleotides agree with TRBD2. V was pared by 6 bases and J by 2 bases, with 6 bases of the junction left unmatched. CDR3 length: 15 amino acids.

In its sample, this clonotype was seen many times. The chain uses TRBV4-1 and TRBJ2-1; TRBD2 matches at 11 bases. CDR3 size: 15 residues. The V gene's germline CDR1 is MGHRA and CDR2 YSYEKL. The J segment lost 5 bases and the V segment lost 3 bases, leaving 3 bases of the junction unmatched. CDR3 protein: CASSHGTSGDNEQFF. CDR3 sequence (DNA): TGCGCCAGCAGCCACGGGACTAGCGGAGACAATGAGCAGTTCTTC.

The CDR3 spells CASSVPGLETQYF. The CDR3, as DNA: TGTGCCAGCAGCGTACCAGGGTTGGAGACCCAGTACTTC. The chain carries TRBV9 and TRBJ2-5, with D possibly TRBD1 on 5 matching bases. Per germline, CDR1 SGDLS and CDR2 YYNGEE. V lost 1 base and J lost 5, with 9 bases in between. There are 13 residues in the CDR3.

This clonotype appeared many times. The V call is TRBV7-6, the J call TRBJ2-3, with TRBD2 matching 8 bases. Germline V gene lookup returns CDR1 SGHVS and CDR2 FNYEAQ. V shed 3 bases, J shed 3 bases, and the junction held 5 bases outside the gene matches. The CDR3 is 15 amino acids. The CDR3 bases are TGTGCCAGCAGCTTCATCGGGAGGGGAACAGATACGCAGTATTTT. Its translation is CASSFIGRGTDTQYF.

This clonotype was observed at least ten times. The rearrangement joins TRBV5-1 to TRBJ2-7; 7 bases map to TRBD1. The CDR3 spans 14 residues. The ends lost 3 bases at V and 3 bases at J; junction bases unmatched: 6. Per the germline V gene, CDR1 is SGHRS and CDR2 is YFSETQ. The CDR3 spells CASSSGTALYEQYF. CDR3 DNA: TGCGCCAGCAGCTCCGGGACAGCCCTCTACGAGCAGTACTTC.

The chain combines TRBV6-1 with TRBJ2-5, with D perhaps TRBD2 (7 bases). CDR1 is MNHNS, CDR2 SASEGT, per germline. Trimming stripped 6 bases from V and 2 bases from J, with 22 bases between. The CDR3 extends over 17 amino acids. The CDR3 sequence is CASSLPWGGPLQETQYF. Here the CDR3 DNA reads TGTGCCAGCAGCCTACCCTGGGGGGGGCCACTTCAAGAGACCCAGTACTTC.

In this sample, this clonotype turned up a few times. Written as DNA, the CDR3 is TGTGCCAGCAACCACAGGGGGCCTAAAGATACGCAGTATTTT. Its protein is CASNHRGPKDTQYF. The rearrangement uses TRBV27 and TRBJ2-3; 9 bases are a match to TRBD1. V shed 7 bases, J shed 5 bases, and the junction held 7 bases outside the gene matches. Germline V lookup: CDR1 MNHEY, CDR2 SMNVEV (reference sequence). This CDR3 is built from 14 residues.